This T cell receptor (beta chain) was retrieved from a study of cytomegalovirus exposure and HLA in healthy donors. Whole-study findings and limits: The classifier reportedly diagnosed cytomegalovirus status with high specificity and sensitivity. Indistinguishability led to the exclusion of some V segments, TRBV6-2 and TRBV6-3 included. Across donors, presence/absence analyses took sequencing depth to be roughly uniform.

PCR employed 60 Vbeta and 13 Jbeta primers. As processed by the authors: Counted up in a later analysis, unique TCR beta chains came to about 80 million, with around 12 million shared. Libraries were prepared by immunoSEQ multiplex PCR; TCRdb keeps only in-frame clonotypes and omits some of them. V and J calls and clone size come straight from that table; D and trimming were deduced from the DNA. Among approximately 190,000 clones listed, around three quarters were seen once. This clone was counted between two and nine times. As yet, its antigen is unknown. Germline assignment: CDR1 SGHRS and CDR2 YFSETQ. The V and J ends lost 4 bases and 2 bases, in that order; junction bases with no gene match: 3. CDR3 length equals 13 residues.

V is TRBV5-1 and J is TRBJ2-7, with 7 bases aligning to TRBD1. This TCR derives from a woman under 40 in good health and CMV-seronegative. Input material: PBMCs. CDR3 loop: CASSGGTAYEQYF. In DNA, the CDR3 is TGCGCCAGCAGCGGTGGGACAGCCTACGAGCAGTACTTC.